This entry concerns a single TCR beta chain. This sample is part of a study of shared T cell receptors in the human thymus. CDR1 SGHRS and CDR2 YFSETQ come from the germline V gene. The CDR3 consists of 16 residues. V lost 0 bases to trimming and J lost 2 bases, with 13 bases between them. Using immunoSEQ multiplex PCR, the repertoire was profiled, and TCRdb retains in-frame clones only, with some absent. The sample holds 550,000 to 800,000 clones, 80% to 90% seen once. These same data were also listed under a study on human thymus T cells. That study reports: Resections removed during corrective heart surgery provided the thymus tissue used. Gene usage (both V and J) appeared biased in thymic and blood repertoires.

The TCR sequence derives from a girl younger than two with a congenital heart defect. Sequencing used thymocytes. This chain links TRBV5-1 with TRBJ2-3; unclear D gene. The CDR3 loop is CASSLVRGDHTDTQYF. CDR3 bases: TGCGCCAGCAGCTTGGTTCGAGGCGACCACACAGATACGCAGTATTTT.